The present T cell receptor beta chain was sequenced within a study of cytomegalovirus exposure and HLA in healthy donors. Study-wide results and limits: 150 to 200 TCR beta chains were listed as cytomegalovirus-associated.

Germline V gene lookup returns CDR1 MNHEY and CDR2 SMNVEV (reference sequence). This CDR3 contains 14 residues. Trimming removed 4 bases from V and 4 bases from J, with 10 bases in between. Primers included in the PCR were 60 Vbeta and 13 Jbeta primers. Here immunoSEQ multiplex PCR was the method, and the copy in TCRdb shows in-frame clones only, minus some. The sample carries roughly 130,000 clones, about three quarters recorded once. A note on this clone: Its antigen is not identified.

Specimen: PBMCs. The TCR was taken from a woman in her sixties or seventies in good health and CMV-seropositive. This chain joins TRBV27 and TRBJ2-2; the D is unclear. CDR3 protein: CASSSFSTTGELFF. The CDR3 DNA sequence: TGTGCCAGCAGTTCCTTCTCTACCACCGGGGAGCTGTTTTTT.